This T cell receptor beta chain was recorded in a study of blood T cell repertoires in COVID-19. The overall study: Samples taken during acute and convalescent COVID-19 were collected in the United States, Italy and Spain.

Germline-derived CDR1 and CDR2 are LNHDA and SQIVND (reference sequence). This CDR3 is 14 amino acids long. V was pared by 5 bases and J by 8 bases, with 15 bases between. The data were produced by immunoSEQ multiplex PCR, yet TCRdb's version contains in-frame clones alone and is incomplete. In the table there are approximately 380,000 clones, about 85% of which are singletons. The receptor was isolated from a woman younger than 35 with acute or convalescent COVID-19. The specimen was peripheral blood. The chain couples TRBV19 to TRBJ1-4, with TRBD1 as a possible D gene (6 bases). DNA for the CDR3: TGTGCCAGTAGTGCCCAGGGGATGGGAGAAAAACTGTTTTTT. This translates into CASSAQGMGEKLFF.